A single T cell receptor (beta chain) is shown here with its context. Its antigen remains unidentified. The sample comes from a study of long-term antiretroviral therapy in people with HIV. Study-level points and caveats: Pre-ART clonal expansion yielded clones that dominated the repertoire at all time points.

Runs used v3.0 of the immunoSEQ assay and were done at survey level. Profiled with immunoSEQ multiplex PCR; TCRdb holds only in-frame clones, not every one. The repertoire consists of about 35,000 clones, with around 74% occurring once and the leading ten covering 3% to 4%. Sequenced material: unsorted PBMCs, taken 3 years after starting antiretroviral therapy. This receptor was identified in a man between 45 and 60 years old with HIV.

CDR3 sequence (DNA): TGTGCCAGCAGCCCAGACACGTCGCCCTATGGCTACACCTTC. Translation gives CASSPDTSPYGYTF. The gene calls are TRBV5-4 and TRBJ1-2; D unresolved. The V end was cut by 4 bases, the J end by 4 bases, with 14 bases between. This CDR3 has 14 residues. The germline gives CDR1 SGHNT, CDR2 YYREEE (reference sequence).